This TCR beta chain was captured by sequencing in a study of vaccination and CD4 T cells after COVID-19. Across the study: Each convalescent patient was PCR positive for SARS-CoV-2 on nasal swab; roughly 9 cases were mild and one severe.

Trimming shortened V by 5 bases and J by 5 bases, and 18 bases separated the two germline ends. The CDR3 totals 15 residues. The Oncomine TCR Beta short-read assay was applied to DNA of cultured CD4+ T cells. TCRdb called the PCR reads again in MiXCR, with one record for every CDR3 protein. The data show 7,000 to 8,500 distinct CDR3 sequences, approximately 65% seen once. A remark on this clonotype: Its antigen is currently unknown.

Treatment described: roughly nine-day PBMC culture with coronavirus spike peptide pools or control peptides (ViraFEST assay). ViraFEST relied on peptide pools to expand antigen-specific T cells; the TCRs were sequenced afterward. The sequencing sample was made of CD4+ T cells from blood, cultured in vitro. This clonotype was sampled from a human donor who had recovered from COVID-19. The chain couples TRBV12-3 or TRBV12-4 to TRBJ2-5; D may be TRBD1 or TRBD2 (6 bases each). The CDR3 sequence is CASSPSILGGETQYF. CDR3 coding DNA: TGTGCCAGCAGTCCTAGTATCCTCGGGGGCGAGACCCAGTACTTC.